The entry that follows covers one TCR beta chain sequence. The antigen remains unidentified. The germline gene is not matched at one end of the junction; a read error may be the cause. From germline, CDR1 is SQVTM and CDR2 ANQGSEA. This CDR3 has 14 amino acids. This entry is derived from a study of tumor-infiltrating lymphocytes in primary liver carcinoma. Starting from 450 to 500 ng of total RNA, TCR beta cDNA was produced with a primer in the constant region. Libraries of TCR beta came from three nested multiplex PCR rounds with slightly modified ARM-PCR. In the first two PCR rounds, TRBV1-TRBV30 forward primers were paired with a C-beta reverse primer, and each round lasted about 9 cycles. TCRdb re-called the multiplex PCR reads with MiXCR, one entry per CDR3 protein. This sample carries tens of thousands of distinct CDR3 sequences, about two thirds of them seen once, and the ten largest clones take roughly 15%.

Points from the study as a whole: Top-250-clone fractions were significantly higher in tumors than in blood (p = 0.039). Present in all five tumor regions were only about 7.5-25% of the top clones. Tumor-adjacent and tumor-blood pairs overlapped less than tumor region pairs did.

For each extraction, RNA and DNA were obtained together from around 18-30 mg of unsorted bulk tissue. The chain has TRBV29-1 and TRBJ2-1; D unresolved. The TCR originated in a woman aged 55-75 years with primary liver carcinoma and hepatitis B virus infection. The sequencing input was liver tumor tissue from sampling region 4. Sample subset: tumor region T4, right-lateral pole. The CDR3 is CSVTRRGSYDEQFF. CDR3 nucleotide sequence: TGCAGCGTTACCAGGAGAGGCTCCTACGATGAGCAGTTCTTC.